The source of this T cell receptor (beta chain) is a study of post-analysis software for immune sequencing data. Findings and limits, study-wide: The five TRBV segments detected at higher frequency in patients than in controls included TRBV5-6, TRBV5-1 and TRBV20-1. Strong co-clustering by F measure linked samples that shared a preparation batch. When compared against controls, multiple sclerosis patients showed significantly lower normalized Chao1 diversity.

Built from TCR beta cDNA, the libraries had unique molecular identifiers in them. Starting from roughly 1 to 10 million T cells, the study yielded roughly 0.5 million cDNA molecules. TCRdb analysed the PCR reads with MiXCR anew, one entry per CDR3 protein. The sample shows roughly 170,000 distinct CDR3 sequences, around 30% of them seen only once. Comments on this clonotype: As yet, its antigen is unknown. Given a much more abundant clone one base away, this may be a read error.

The CDR3 spans 17 residues. The V and J ends lost 6 bases and 4 bases, in that order; junction bases with no gene match: 15. CDR1 and CDR2 (germline): MNHNS, SASEGT. The sequence was collected from a girl between 10 and 17 years old with multiple sclerosis. The sample taken for sequencing was blood. V usage is TRBV6-1 and J usage is TRBJ2-5; 9 bases are a match to TRBD1. DNA of the CDR3: TGTGCCAGCAGACGACCGGGACAGGGAATCTGGGGAGAGACCCAGTACTTC. As protein: CASRRPGQGIWGETQYF.